This TCR beta chain was retrieved from a study of PD-1 blockade in classical Hodgkin lymphoma. General study findings and limits: Significantly greater TCR diversity emerged by C4D1 in CD4+ cells but not CD8+ cells. Baseline TCR diversity was reportedly lower in newly diagnosed patients than in healthy donors. It was reported as lower still in relapsed/refractory patients. Why the repertoires differ is still unclear, perhaps disease activity or prior therapy.

Every single patient, without exception, relapsed after autologous stem cell transplantation, and brentuximab vedotin exposure varied. Of note for this clone: The target antigen is unknown.

Germline loops: CDR1 MDHEN, CDR2 SYDVKM. The ends were cut back, 6 bases at V and 1 base at J, with 13 bases in the middle. There are 14 residues in the CDR3. Profiled with immunoSEQ multiplex PCR; TCRdb holds only in-frame clones, not every one. This sample has about 36,000 clones, with about 70% found just once. The chain links TRBV28 to TRBJ2-7, with D possibly TRBD2 on 5 matching bases. Sequenced material: peripheral blood mononuclear cells (PBMCs), taken before the second cycle of nivolumab. This TCR came from a human donor with classical Hodgkin lymphoma. In DNA, the CDR3 is TGTGCCAGCAGACCGCTGTCGGGGTCCTACGAGCAGTACTTC. It translates to CASRPLSGSYEQYF.